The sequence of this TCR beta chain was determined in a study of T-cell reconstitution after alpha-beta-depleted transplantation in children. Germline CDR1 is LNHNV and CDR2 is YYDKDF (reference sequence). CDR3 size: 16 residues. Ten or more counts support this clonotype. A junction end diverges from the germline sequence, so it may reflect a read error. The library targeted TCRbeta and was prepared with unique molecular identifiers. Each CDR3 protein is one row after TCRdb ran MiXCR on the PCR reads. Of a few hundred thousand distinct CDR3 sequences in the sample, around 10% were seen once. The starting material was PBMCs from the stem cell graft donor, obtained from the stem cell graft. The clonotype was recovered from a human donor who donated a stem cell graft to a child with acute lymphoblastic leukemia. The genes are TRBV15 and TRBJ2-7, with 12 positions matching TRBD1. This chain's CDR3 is CATSRDWDRGQNEQYF. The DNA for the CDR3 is TGTGCCACCAGCAGAGATTGGGACAGGGGGCAAAACGAACAGTACTTC. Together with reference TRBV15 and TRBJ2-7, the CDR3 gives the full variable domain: DAMVIQNPRYQVTQFGKPVTLSCSQTLNHNVMYWYQQKSSQAPKLLFHYYDKDFNNEADTPDNFQSRRPNTSFCFLDIRSPGLGDTAMYLCATSRDWDRGQNEQYFGPGTRLTVT.